This TCR beta chain appears in the sequencing data of a study of early T cells in non-severe SARS-CoV-2 infection. Study-wide context: Alpha and beta chains were unpaired, from unsorted whole-blood bulk RNA.

With 3 bases clipped from V and 1 base from J, the junction kept 18 bases outside the gene matches. This CDR3 has 20 amino acids. Germline V gene sequence: CDR1 SGHNT, CDR2 YENEEA. Many counts were recorded for this clonotype. No antigen is known for it. The study, taken as a whole, reports: Matching results from VDJdb favored anti-spike CD8 responses, leaving private and CD4 specificities undetected.

Researchers tagged individual cDNA molecules with unique molecular identifiers. TCRdb passed the 5' RACE reads through MiXCR, listing each CDR3 protein once. The sample contains tens of thousands of distinct CDR3 sequences, roughly a tenth of which appear only once. This sequence was found in an adult who was a healthcare worker with PCR-confirmed SARS-CoV-2 infection or an uninfected control (not recorded which). The gene calls are TRBV11-3 and TRBJ1-2, with 9 bases lining up with TRBD1. Sample: whole blood. The chain's CDR3 is CASSLGSGTGTKQDNYGYTF. CDR3 coding DNA: TGTGCCAGCAGCTTGGGGTCTGGGACAGGGACGAAGCAAGATAACTATGGCTACACCTTC.